This T cell receptor beta chain was captured by sequencing in a study of neurological immune-mediated disorders. Trimming left V 0 bases short and J 6 bases short, with 17 bases between. Looked up from germline, CDR1 is SGHVS and CDR2 is FNYEAQ. The CDR3 totals 17 residues. One entry per CDR3 protein, called by TCRdb with MiXCR from the 5' RACE reads. The sample has under 75,000 distinct CDR3 sequences, roughly 5% seen once. This clonotype has just a few counts. This clonotype was obtained from a human donor with multiple sclerosis. The donor label of this sample is uncertain. This rearrangement joins TRBV7-6 to TRBJ2-2; the D gene is possibly TRBD1 (5 bases). The sequencing sample was made of PBMCs. The CDR3 coding sequence is TGTGCCAGCAGCTTAGCCAGAGTCGTAAAGGGGTCCGGGGAGCTGTTTTTT. It codes for CASSLARVVKGSGELFF. Looking up the rest from reference TRBV7-6 and TRBJ2-2 gives the full variable domain: GAGVSQSPRYKVTKRGQDVALRCDPISGHVSLYWYRQALGQGPEFLTYFNYEAQQDKSGLPNDRFSAERPEGSISTLTIQRTEQRDSAMYRCASSLARVVKGSGELFFGEGSRLTVL.